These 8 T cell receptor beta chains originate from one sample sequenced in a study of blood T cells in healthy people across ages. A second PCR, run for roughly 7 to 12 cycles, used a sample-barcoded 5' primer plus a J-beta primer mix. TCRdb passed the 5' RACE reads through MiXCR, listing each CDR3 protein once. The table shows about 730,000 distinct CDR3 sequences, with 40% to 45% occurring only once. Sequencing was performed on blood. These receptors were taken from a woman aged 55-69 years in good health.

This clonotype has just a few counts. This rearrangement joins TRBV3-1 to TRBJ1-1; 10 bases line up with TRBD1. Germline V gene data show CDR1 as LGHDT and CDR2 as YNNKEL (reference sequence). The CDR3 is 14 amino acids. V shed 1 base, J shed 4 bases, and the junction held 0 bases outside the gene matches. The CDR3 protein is CASSQGTGGTEAFF. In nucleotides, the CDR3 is TGTGCCAGCAGCCAAGGGACAGGGGGCACTGAAGCTTTCTTT. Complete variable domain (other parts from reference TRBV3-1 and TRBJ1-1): DTAVSQTPKYLVTQMGNDKSIKCEQNLGHDTMYWYKQDSKKFLKIMFSYNNKELIINETVPNRFSPKSPDKAHLNLHINSLELGDSAVYFCASSQGTGGTEAFFGQGTRLTVV.

The CDR3 region has the DNA TGTGCCATCAGTGGGACTAGCGGGAGCGCTAGCACAGATACGCAGTATTTT. This gives the protein CAISGTSGSASTDTQYF. The chain carries TRBV10-3 and TRBJ2-3; 13 bases fit TRBD2. With 4 bases clipped from V and 0 bases from J, the junction kept 4 bases outside the gene matches. Per germline, CDR1 ENHRY and CDR2 SYGVKD. The CDR3 runs to 17 residues.

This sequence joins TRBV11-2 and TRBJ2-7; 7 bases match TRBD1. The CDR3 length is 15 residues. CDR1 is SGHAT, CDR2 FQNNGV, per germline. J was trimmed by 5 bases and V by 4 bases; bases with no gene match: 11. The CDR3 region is CASSSRDSAFDEQYF. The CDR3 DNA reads TGTGCCAGCAGCTCCCGGGACAGCGCCTTCGACGAGCAGTACTTC. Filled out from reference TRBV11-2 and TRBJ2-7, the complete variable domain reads EAGVAQSPRYKIIEKRQSVAFWCNPISGHATLYWYQQILGQGPKLLIQFQNNGVVDDSQLPKDRFSAERLKGVDSTLKIQPAKLEDSAVYLCASSSRDSAFDEQYFGPGTRLTVT.

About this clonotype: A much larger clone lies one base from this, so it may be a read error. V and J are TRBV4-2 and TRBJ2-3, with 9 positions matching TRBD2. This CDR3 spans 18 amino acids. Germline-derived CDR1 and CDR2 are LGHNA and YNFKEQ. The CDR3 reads CASSLFPPTSGSTDAQYF. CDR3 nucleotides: TGTGCCAGCAGCCTATTCCCCCCGACTAGCGGTAGCACAGATGCGCAGTATTTT.

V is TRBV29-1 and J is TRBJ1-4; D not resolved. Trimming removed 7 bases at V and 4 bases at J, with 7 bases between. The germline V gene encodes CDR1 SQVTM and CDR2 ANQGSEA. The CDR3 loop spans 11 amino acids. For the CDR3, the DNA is TGCAGCGGTCGGGATAATGAAAAACTGTTTTTT. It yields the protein CSGRDNEKLFF.

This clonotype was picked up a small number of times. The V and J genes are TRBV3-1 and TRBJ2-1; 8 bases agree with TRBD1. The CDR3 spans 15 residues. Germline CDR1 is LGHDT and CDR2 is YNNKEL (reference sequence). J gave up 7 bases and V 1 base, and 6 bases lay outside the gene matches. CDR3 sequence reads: CASSQVGRGLNEQFF. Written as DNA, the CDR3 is TGTGCCAGCAGCCAAGTCGGCAGGGGGCTGAATGAGCAGTTCTTC.

The CDR3 here is CASSMRWAGSYEQYF. The CDR3 DNA follows: TGTGCCAGCAGTATGCGATGGGCGGGCTCCTACGAGCAGTACTTC. V usage is TRBV27 and J usage is TRBJ2-7; D possibly corresponds to TRBD2 (5 bases). V was cut by 5 bases and J by 0 bases, with 14 bases left in between. CDR1 is MNHEY, CDR2 SMNVEV, per germline (reference sequence). This CDR3 is 15 amino acids long.

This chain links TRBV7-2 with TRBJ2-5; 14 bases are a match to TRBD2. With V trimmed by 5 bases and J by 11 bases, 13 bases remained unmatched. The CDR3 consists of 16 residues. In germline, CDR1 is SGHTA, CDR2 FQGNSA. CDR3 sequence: CASSQEGTSGRAEQYF. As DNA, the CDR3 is TGTGCCAGCAGCCAAGAAGGGACTAGCGGGAGAGCTGAGCAGTACTTC.